This T cell receptor (beta chain) comes out of a study of blood T cells in healthy people across ages. The CDR3 totals 17 residues. The ends were cut back, 6 bases at V and 0 bases at J, with 20 bases in the middle. Germline V gene sequence: CDR1 DFQATT, CDR2 SNEGSKA (reference sequence). The authors ran a second PCR of about 7 to 11 cycles using a sample-barcoded 5' primer and a J-beta primer mix. TCRdb redid the calling of the 5' RACE reads with MiXCR, one entry per CDR3 protein. The sample consists of roughly 800,000 distinct CDR3 sequences, more than 20% of them appearing once. Each donor supplied roughly 10 milliliters of peripheral blood. This clonotype has a handful of counts. The sample was also reused in another study, on T cells of mothers and their children. This second study says: Donation involved a few healthy Caucasian mothers and the six children that they had. Each mother yielded more than 9.5 million TCR beta CDR3 reads. Each child yielded approximately 2.9 million reads. The output of TCR recombination is shaped by thymic selection similarly in related and unrelated pairs.

Input material: blood. V and J are TRBV20-1 and TRBJ1-4, with D perhaps matching TRBD1 (5 bases). This clonotype was obtained from a boy aged 5-17 years in good health. As DNA, the CDR3 is TGCAGTGCCAAAAGACAGCTCCAGTATCCAACTAATGAAAAACTGTTTTTT. The encoded protein is CSAKRQLQYPTNEKLFF.